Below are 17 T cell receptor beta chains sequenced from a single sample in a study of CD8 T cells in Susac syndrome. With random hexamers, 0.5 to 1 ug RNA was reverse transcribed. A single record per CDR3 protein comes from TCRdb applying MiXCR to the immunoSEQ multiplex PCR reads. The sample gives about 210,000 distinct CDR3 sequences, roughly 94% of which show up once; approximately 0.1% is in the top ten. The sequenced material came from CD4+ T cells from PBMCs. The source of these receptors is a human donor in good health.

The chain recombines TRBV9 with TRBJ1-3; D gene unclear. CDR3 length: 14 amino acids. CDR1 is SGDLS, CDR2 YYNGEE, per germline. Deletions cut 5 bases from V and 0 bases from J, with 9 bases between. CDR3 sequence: CASRNRSSGNTIYF. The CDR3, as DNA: TGTGCCAGCAGGAACCGGAGCTCTGGAAACACCATATATTTT.

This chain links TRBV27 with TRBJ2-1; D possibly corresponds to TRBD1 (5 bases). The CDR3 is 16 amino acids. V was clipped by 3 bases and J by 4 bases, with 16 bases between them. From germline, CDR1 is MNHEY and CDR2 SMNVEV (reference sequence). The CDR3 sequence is CASSFSLAGLYNEQFF. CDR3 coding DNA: TGTGCCAGCAGTTTTAGCCTCGCAGGGCTTTACAATGAGCAGTTCTTC.

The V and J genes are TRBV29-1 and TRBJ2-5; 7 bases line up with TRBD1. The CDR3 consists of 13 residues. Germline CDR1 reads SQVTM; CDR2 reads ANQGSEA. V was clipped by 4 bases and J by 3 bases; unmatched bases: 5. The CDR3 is CSVATGTKETQYF. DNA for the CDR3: TGCAGCGTTGCGACAGGGACGAAAGAGACCCAGTACTTC. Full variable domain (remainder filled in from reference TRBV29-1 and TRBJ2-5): SAVISQKPSRDICQRGTSLTIQCQVDSQVTMMFWYRQQPGQSLTLIATANQGSEATYESGFVIDKFPISRPNLTFSTLTVSNMSPEDSSIYLCSVATGTKETQYFGPGTRLLVL.

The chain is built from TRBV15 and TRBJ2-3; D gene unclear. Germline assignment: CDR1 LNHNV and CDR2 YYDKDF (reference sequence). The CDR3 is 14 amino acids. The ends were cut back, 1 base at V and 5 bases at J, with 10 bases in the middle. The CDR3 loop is CATSRVYGRDTQYF. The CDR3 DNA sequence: TGTGCCACCAGCAGAGTATACGGACGAGATACGCAGTATTTT.

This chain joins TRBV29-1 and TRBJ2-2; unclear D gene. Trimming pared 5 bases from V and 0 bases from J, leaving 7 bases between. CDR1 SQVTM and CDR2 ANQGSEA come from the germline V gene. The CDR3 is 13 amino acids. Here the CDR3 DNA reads TGCAGCGTTCCCCAGGCGAACACCGGGGAGCTGTTTTTT. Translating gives CSVPQANTGELFF.

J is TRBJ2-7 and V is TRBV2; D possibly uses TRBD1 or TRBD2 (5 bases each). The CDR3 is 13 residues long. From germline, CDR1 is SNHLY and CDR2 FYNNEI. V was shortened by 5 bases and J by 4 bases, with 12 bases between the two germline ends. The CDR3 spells CASSRRDPYEQYF. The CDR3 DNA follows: TGTGCCAGCAGTCGACGGGACCCGTACGAGCAGTACTTC. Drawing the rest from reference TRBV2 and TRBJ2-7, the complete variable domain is EPEVTQTPSHQVTQMGQEVILRCVPISNHLYFYWYRQILGQKVEFLVSFYNNEISEKSEIFDDQFSVERPDGSNFTLKIRSTKLEDSAMYFCASSRRDPYEQYFGPGTRLTVT.

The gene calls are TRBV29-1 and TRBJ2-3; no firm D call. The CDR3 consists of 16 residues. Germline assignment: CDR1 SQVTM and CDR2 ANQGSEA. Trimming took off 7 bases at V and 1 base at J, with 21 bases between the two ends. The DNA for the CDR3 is TGCAGCGGCCGCCCCGCGACACAAAGAGGCACAGATACGCAGTATTTT. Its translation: CSGRPATQRGTDTQYF.

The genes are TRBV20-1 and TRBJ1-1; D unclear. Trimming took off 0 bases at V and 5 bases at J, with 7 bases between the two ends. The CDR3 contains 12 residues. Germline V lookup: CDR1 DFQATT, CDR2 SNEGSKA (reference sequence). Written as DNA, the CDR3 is TGCAGTGCTAGAGATCAAGGGACTGAAGCTTTCTTT. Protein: CSARDQGTEAFF.

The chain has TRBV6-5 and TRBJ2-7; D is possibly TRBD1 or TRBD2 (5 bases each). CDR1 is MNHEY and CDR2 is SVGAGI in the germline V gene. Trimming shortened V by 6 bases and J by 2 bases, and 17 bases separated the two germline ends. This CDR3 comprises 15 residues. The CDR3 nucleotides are TGTGCCAGCAGGATTAGCCGGGACGTAGCCTACGAGCAGTACGTC. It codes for CASRISRDVAYEQYV.

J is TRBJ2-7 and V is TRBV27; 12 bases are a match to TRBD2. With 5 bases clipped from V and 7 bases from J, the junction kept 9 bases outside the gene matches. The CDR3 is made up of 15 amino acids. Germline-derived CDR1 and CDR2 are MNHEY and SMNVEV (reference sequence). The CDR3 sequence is CASSPRTSGVGEQYV. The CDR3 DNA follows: TGTGCCAGCAGTCCCCGGACTAGCGGGGTGGGTGAGCAGTACGTC.

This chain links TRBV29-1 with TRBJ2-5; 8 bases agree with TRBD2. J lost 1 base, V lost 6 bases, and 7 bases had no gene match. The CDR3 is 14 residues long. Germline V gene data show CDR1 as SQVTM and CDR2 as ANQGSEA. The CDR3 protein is CSVWGGGTQETQYF. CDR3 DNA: TGCAGCGTGTGGGGCGGGGGGACCCAAGAGACCCAGTACTTC.

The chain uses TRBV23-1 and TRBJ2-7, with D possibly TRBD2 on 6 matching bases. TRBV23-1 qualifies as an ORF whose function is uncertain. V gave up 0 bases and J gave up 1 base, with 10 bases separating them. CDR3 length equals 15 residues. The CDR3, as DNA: TGCGCCAGCAGTCAATCGGGCGCGGGATCCTACGAGCAGTACGTC. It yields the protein CASSQSGAGSYEQYV.

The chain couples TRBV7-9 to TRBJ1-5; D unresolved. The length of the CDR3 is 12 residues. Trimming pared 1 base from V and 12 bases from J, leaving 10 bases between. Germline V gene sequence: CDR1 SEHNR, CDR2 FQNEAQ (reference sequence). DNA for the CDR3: TGTGCCAGCAGCTTAGAGACCAGCCTCCAGCATTTT. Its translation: CASSLETSLQHF.

The CDR3 loop is CSARRQGNTGELFF. The CDR3 bases are TGCAGTGCTAGGAGACAGGGAAACACCGGGGAGCTGTTTTTT. The chain combines TRBV20-1 with TRBJ2-2, with TRBD1 matching over 7 bases. This CDR3 comprises 14 residues. Trimming took 3 bases from V and 2 from J; bases not matched to a gene: 3. Germline assignment: CDR1 DFQATT and CDR2 SNEGSKA (reference sequence).

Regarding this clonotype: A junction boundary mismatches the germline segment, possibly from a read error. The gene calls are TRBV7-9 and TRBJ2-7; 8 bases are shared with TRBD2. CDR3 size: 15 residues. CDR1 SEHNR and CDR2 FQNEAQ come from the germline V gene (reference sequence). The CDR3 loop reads CASSFGLAGSYEQHF. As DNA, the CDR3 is TGTGCCAGCAGCTTCGGGCTAGCGGGCTCCTACGAGCAGCACTTC.

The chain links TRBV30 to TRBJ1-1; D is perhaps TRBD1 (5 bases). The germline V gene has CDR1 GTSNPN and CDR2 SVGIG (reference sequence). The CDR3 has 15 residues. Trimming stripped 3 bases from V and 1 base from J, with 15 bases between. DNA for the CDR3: TGTGCCTGGAGCGGTAGCGTAACAGGGAACACTGAAGCTTTCTTT. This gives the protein CAWSGSVTGNTEAFF.

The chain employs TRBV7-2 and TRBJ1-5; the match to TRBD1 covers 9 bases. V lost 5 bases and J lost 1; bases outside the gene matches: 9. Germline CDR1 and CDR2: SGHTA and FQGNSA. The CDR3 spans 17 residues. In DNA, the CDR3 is TGTGCCAGCAGCCCAACGGGACAGGGACCGAGCAATCAGCCCCAGCATTTT. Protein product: CASSPTGQGPSNQPQHF.